The source of this T cell receptor (beta chain) is a study of breast tumors, draining lymph nodes, adjacent tissues. Study findings and constraints: Tumor T cell lymph node origin was a supported hypothesis, not proven. Tumor repertoires ranked between lymph nodes and nontumor tissue in diversity, with V and J gene preferences. The data were judged consistent with most tumor T cells coming from lymph node and expanding in tumor.

TCRdb independently ran MiXCR on the multiplex PCR reads; one entry per CDR3 protein. The data hold 150,000 to 250,000 distinct CDR3 sequences, with 31% observed a single time. The CDR3 contains 15 residues. CDR1 and CDR2 from the germline V gene are SGHNT and YYREEE (reference sequence). J was trimmed by 1 base and V by 4 bases; bases with no gene match: 7. A single count supports this clonotype. Its antigen is unknown. This may be a read error: a much more frequent sequence differs by one nucleotide. The lymph nodes were axillary draining lymph nodes from breast cancer patients. The chain recombines TRBV5-4 with TRBJ2-5, with 7 bases that match TRBD2. The receptor's source is a female donor with breast cancer. Some clones in this sample may be carry-over from other donors' samples. The sequencing sample was made of axillary lymph node tissue. CDR3 sequence reads: CASSQSGTFQETQYF. As DNA, the CDR3 is TGTGCCAGCAGCCAAAGCGGGACTTTCCAAGAGACCCAGTACTTC.